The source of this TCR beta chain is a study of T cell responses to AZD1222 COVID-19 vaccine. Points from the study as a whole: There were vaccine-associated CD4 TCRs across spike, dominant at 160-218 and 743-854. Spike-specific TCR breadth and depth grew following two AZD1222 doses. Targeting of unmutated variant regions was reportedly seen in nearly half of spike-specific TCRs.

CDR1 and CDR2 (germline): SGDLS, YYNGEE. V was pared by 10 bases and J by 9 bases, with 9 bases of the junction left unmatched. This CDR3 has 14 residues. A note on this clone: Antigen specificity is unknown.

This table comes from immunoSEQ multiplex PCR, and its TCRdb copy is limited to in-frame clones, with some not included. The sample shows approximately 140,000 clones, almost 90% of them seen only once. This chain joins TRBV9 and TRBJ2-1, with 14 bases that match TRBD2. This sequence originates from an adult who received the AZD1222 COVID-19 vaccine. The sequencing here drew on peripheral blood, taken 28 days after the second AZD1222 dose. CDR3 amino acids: CASSTSGGESEQFF. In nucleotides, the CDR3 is TGTGCCTCGTCGACTAGCGGGGGGGAAAGTGAGCAGTTCTTC.